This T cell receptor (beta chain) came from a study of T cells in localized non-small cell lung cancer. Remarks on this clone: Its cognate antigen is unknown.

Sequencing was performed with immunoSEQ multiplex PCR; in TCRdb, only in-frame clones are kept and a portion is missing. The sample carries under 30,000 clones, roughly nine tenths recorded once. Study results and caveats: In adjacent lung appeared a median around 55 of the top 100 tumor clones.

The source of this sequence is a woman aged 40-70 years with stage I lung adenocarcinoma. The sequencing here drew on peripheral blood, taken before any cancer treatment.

The CDR3 DNA follows: TGTGCCAGCAGTTACCAGGGGATCAGCTCTGGAAACACCATATATTTT. Translated: CASSYQGISSGNTIYF. V and J are TRBV6-5 and TRBJ1-3; TRBD1 is a possible D gene (6 bases). With 2 bases removed from V and 0 bases from J, the gap between germline ends came to 11 bases. The CDR3 has 16 residues. The germline V gene has CDR1 MNHEY and CDR2 SVGAGI.